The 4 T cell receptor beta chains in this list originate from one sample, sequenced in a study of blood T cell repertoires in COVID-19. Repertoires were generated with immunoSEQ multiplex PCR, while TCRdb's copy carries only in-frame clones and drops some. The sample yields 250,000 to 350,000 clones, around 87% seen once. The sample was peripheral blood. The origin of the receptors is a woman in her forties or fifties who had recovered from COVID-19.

CDR3 protein: CASSIRGQGYLDSPLHF. CDR3 DNA: TGTGCCAGCAGCATCCGGGGACAGGGGTATTTGGATTCACCCCTCCACTTT. This chain connects TRBV7-2 to TRBJ1-6, with 10 positions matching TRBD1. This CDR3 comprises 17 residues. Germline lookup yields CDR1 SGHTA and CDR2 FQGNSA. J gave up 8 bases and V 5 bases, and 12 bases lay outside the gene matches. Based on the CDR3 plus reference TRBV7-2 and TRBJ1-6, the full variable domain is GAGVSQSPSNKVTEKGKDVELRCDPISGHTALYWYRQSLGQGLEFLIYFQGNSAPDKSGLPSDRFSAERTGGSVSTLTIQRTQQEDSAVYLCASSIRGQGYLDSPLHFGNGTRLTVT.

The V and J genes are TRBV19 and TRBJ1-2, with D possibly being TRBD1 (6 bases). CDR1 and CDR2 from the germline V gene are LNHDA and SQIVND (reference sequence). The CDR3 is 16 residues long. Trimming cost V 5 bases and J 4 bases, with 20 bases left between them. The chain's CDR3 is CASSARSGASLYGYTF. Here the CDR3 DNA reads TGTGCCAGTAGTGCCCGGTCAGGGGCCTCCCTCTATGGCTACACCTTC.

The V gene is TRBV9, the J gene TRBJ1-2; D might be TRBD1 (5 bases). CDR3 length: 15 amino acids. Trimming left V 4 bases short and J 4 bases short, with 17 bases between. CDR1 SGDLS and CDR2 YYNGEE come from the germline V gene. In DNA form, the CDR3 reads TGTGCCAGCAGCCCCCGGACACGCGACGCCTATGGCTACACCTTC. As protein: CASSPRTRDAYGYTF.

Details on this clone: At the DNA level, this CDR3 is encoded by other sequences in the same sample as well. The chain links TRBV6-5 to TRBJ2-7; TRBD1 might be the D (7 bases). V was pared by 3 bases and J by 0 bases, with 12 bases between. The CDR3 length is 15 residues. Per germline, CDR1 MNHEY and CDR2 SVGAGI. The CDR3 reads CASSYQGGSSYEQYF. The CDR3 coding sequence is TGTGCCAGCAGTTATCAGGGGGGTAGCTCCTACGAGCAGTACTTC.